This T cell receptor (beta chain) came from a study of T cells in women clearing cervical HPV infection. Study in general: HLA type could not be excluded as a confounder. Study-wide points: TRBV6-7 abundance was lower in cases than controls (around 0.1% versus 0.15%). Unknown T-cell numbers per sample may underlie the richness differences. CIN3+ cases had significantly higher TCR richness than controls; evenness did not differ.

Note on this clone: No antigen is known for it. The CDR3 is cut off 3 residues early in the read; its end comes from the germline J gene.

This CDR3 is built from 17 residues. Germline loops: CDR1 MGHRA, CDR2 YSYEKL. V was clipped by 0 bases and J by 5 bases, with 19 bases between them. The table came from immunoSEQ multiplex PCR; TCRdb's copy has only in-frame clones and leaves some out. The listing records 40,000 to 60,000 clones. The TCR was taken from a woman between 18 and 69 years old with a cervical HPV16 infection that either progressed to CIN3+ or cleared (not recorded which). V and J are TRBV4-1 and TRBJ2-5; D might be TRBD2 (6 bases). Sequences were obtained from blood buffy coat. Incomplete CDR3 DNA: TGCGCCAGCAGCCAAGAAGGTGGTACTAGCCGGGGGGAGACC. Protein product: CASSQEGGTSRGET. The complete CDR3 sequence is CASSQEGGTSRGETQYF.